This TCR beta chain originates from a study of shared clonotypes between healthy human individuals. Notes on the study in general: Estimated richness was generally greater in naive than memory subsets. Around 5.4% of naive CD4 clonotypes were common to a handful of donors.

In the CD4+ fraction, cells were divided into CD45RA+ naive and CD45RA-negative memory subsets. Remarks on this clone: Its specificity is unknown.

Per the original data handling: ImmunoSEQ junction-only sequences lacked quality scores, so their filtering differed. Sequencing used immunoSEQ multiplex PCR; TCRdb keeps in-frame clones, though not all of them. V and J calls and clone size are as listed in that table; D and trimming were resolved from the DNA. The sample has about 960,000 clones, 70% to 85% seen once; the top ten hold roughly 1.5%. The CDR3 is 15 residues long. Germline V gives CDR1 SEHNR, CDR2 FQNEAQ (reference sequence). J gave up 6 bases and V 1 base, and 8 bases lay outside the gene matches. This chain uses TRBV7-9 with TRBJ2-7; 8 bases are a match to TRBD2. This receptor was taken from a man between 18 and 35 years old in good health. The sequenced material came from memory CD4+ T cells sorted from blood. Subset noted: CD45RA-negative fraction. The CDR3 sequence is CASSLGGLVRSEQYF. The CDR3 DNA is TGTGCCAGCAGCTTAGGGGGACTAGTCCGTTCCGAGCAGTACTTC.